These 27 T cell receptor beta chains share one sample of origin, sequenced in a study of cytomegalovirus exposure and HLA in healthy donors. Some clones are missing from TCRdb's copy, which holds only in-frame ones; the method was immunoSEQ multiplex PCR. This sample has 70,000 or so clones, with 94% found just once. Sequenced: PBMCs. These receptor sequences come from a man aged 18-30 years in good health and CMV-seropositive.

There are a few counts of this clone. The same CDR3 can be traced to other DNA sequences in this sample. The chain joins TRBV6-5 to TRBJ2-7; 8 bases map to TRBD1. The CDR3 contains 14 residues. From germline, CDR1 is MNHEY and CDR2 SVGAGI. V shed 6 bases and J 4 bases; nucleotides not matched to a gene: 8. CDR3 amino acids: CASSPGQGRYEQYF. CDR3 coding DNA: TGTGCCAGCAGCCCTGGACAGGGTCGTTACGAGCAGTACTTC.

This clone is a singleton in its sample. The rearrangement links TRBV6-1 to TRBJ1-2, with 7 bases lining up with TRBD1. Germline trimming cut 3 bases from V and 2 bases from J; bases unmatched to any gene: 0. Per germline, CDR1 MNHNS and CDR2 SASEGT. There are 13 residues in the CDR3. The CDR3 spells CASSETGNYGYTF. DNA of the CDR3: TGTGCCAGCAGTGAGACAGGGAACTATGGCTACACCTTC.

CDR3: CASRTGLADGTDTQYF. CDR3 nucleotide sequence: TGTGCCAGCAGAACCGGACTAGCGGACGGCACAGATACGCAGTATTTT. The chain recombines TRBV2 with TRBJ2-3; 10 nucleotides match TRBD2. This CDR3 region has 16 residues. The ends lost 6 bases at V and 1 base at J; junction bases unmatched: 7. CDR1 is SNHLY and CDR2 is FYNNEI in the germline V gene.

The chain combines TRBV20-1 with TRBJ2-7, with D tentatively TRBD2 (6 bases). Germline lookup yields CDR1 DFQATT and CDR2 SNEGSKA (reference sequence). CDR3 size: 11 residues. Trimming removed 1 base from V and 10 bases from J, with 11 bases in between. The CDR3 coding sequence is TGCAGTGCTAGAGGACTAGAAAAACAGTACTTC. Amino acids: CSARGLEKQYF.

CDR3 DNA: TGTGCCAGCAACCCTAGCGGGACTATCTCCTACAATGAGCAGTTCTTC. It is translated as CASNPSGTISYNEQFF. This chain connects TRBV27 to TRBJ2-1; TRBD2 matches at 9 bases. The CDR3 spans 16 residues. The trim removed 7 bases at V and 0 bases at J, leaving 7 bases unmatched. CDR1 is MNHEY, CDR2 SMNVEV, per germline (reference sequence).

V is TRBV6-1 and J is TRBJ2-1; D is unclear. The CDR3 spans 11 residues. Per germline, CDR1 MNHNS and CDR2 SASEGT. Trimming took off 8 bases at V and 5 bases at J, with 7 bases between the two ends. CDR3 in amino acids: CASYRDNEQFF. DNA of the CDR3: TGTGCCAGCTATAGAGACAATGAGCAGTTCTTC.

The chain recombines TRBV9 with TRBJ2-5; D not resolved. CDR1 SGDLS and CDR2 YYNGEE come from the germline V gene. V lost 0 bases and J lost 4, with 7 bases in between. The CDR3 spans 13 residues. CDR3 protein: CASSVAGGETQYF. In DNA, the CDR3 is TGTGCCAGCAGCGTAGCGGGTGGAGAGACCCAGTACTTC.

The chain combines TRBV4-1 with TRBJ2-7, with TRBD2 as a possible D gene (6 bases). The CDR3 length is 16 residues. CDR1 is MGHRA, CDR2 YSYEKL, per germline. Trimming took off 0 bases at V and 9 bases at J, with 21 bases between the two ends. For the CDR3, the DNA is TGCGCCAGCAGCCAAGAACCTGGCGGTGGGGGGAAGGGGCAGTACTTC. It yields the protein CASSQEPGGGGKGQYF.

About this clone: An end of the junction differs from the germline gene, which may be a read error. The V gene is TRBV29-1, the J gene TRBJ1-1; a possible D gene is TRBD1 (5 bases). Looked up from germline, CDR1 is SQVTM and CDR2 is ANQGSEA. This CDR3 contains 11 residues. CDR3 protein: CTGLENTEAFF. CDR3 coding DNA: TGTACGGGACTGGAGAACACTGAAGCTTTCTTT.

Here the CDR3 reads CASSEVASGMNEQFF. As DNA, the CDR3 is TGCGCCAGCAGTGAAGTGGCTAGCGGGATGAATGAGCAGTTCTTC. The chain employs TRBV10-2 and TRBJ2-1, with TRBD2 matching 9 bases. This CDR3 is built from 15 residues. From germline, CDR1 is WSHSY and CDR2 SAAADI. After removal of 3 bases from V and 7 bases from J, the junction contained 7 bases not matched to a gene.

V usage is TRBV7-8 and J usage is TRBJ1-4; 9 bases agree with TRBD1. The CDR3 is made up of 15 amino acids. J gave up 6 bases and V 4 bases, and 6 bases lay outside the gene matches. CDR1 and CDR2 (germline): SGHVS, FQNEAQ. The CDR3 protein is CASSSTGGADEKLFF. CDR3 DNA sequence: TGTGCCAGCAGCTCCACAGGGGGCGCCGATGAAAAACTGTTTTTT.

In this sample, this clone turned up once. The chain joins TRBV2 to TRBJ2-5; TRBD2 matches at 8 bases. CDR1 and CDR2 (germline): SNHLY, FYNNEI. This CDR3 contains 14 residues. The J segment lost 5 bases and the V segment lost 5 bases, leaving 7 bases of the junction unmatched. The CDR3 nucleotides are TGTGCCAGCAGTCCTAGCGGGTCGAGGGAGACCCAGTACTTC. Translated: CASSPSGSRETQYF.

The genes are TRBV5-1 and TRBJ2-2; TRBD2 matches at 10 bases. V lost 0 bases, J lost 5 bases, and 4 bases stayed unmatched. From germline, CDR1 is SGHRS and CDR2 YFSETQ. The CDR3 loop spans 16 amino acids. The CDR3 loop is CASSLASGSLTGELFF. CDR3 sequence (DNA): TGCGCCAGCAGCTTGGCTAGCGGGAGCCTAACCGGGGAGCTGTTTTTT.

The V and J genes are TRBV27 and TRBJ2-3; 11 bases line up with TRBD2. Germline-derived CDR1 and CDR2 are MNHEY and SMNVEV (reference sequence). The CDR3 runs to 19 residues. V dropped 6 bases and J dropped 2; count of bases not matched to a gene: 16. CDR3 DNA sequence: TGTGCCAGCAGCCGTCGACTAGCGGGGATGGGCCTACACACAGATACGCAGTATTTT. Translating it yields CASSRRLAGMGLHTDTQYF.

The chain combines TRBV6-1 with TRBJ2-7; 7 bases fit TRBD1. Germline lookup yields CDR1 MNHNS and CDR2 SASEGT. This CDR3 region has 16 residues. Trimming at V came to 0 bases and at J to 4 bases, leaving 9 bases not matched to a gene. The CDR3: CASSEARGLNLYEQYF. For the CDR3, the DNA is TGTGCCAGCAGTGAAGCAAGGGGGCTAAACCTTTACGAGCAGTACTTC.

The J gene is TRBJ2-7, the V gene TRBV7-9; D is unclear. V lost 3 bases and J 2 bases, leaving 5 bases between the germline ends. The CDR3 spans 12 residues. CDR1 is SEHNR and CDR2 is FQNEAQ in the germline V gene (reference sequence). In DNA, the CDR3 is TGTGCCAGCAGCTTCCTTACCTACGAGCAGTACTTC. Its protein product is CASSFLTYEQYF. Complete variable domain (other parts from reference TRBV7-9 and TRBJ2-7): DTGVSQNPRHKITKRGQNVTFRCDPISEHNRLYWYRQTLGQGPEFLTYFQNEAQLEKSRLLSDRFSAERPKGSFSTLEIQRTEQGDSAMYLCASSFLTYEQYFGPGTRLTVT.

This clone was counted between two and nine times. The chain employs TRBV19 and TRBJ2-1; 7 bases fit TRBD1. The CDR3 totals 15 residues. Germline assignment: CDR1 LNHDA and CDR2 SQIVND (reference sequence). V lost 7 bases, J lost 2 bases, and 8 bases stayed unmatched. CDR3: CASTPGTAAYNEQFF. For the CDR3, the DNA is TGTGCCAGTACCCCCGGGACAGCAGCCTACAATGAGCAGTTCTTC.

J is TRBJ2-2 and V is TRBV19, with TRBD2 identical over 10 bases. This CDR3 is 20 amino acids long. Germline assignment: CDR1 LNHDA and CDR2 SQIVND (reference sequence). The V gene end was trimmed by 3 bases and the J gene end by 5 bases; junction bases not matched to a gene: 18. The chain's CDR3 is CASSIRGRLAGDFGTGELFF. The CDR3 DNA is TGTGCCAGTAGTATTCGGGGGCGCCTAGCGGGAGACTTTGGGACCGGGGAGCTGTTTTTT.

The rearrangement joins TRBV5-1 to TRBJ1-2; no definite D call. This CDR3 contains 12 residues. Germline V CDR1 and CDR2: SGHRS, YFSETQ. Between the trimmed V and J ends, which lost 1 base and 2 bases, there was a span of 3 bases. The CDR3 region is CASSLQNYGYTF. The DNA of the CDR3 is TGCGCCAGCAGCTTGCAGAACTATGGCTACACCTTC.

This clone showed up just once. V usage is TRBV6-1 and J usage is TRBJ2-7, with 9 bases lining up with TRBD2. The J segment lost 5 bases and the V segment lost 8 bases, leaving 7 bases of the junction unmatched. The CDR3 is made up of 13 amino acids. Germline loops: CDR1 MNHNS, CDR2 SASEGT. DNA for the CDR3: TGTGCCAGCGGAGGGACTAGCAAGGACGAGCAGTACTTC. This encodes CASGGTSKDEQYF.

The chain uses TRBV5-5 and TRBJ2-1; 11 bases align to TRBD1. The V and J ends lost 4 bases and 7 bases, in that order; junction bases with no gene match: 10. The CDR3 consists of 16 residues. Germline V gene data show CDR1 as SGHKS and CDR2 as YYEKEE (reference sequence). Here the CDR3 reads CASSRNLGTGGNEQFF. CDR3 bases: TGTGCCAGCAGCCGAAACCTAGGGACAGGGGGGAATGAGCAGTTCTTC.

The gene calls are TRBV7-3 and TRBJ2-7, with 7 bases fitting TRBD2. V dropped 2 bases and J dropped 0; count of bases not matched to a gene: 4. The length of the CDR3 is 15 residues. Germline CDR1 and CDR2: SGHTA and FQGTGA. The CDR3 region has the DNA TGTGCCAGCAGCTTATCCGGCGGGAGCTCCTACGAGCAGTACTTC. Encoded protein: CASSLSGGSSYEQYF.

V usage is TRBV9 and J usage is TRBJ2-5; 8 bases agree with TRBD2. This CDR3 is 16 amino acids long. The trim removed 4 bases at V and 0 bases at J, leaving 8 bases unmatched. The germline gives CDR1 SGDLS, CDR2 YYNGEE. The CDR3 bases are TGTGCCAGCAGCCCTCGCGGGGGGAGAGACCAAGAGACCCAGTACTTC. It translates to CASSPRGGRDQETQYF.

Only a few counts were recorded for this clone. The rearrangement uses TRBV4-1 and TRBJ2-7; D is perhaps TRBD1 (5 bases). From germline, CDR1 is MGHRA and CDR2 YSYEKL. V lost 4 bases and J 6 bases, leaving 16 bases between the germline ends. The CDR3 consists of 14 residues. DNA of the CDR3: TGCGCCAGCAGCCCACTGGGGCAGGTCCTCGAGCAGTACTTC. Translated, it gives CASSPLGQVLEQYF.

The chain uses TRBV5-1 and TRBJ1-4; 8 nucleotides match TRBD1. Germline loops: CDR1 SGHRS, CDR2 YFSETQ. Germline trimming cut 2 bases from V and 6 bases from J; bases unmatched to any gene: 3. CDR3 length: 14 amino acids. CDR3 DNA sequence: TGCGCCAGCAGCTTTCAGGGGGCGGATGAAAAACTGTTTTTT. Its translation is CASSFQGADEKLFF.

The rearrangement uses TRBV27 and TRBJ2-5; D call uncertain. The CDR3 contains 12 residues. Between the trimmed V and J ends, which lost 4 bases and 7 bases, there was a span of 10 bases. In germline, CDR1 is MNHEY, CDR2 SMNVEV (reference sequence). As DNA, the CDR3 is TGTGCCAGCAGTTCCGGTTTTGGGACCCAGTACTTC. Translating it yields CASSSGFGTQYF.

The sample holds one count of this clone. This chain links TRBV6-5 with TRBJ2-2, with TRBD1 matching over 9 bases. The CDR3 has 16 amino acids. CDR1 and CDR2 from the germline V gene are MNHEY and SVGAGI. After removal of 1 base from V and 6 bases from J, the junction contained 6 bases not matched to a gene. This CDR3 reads CASSYFGTGYSGELFF. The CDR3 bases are TGTGCCAGCAGTTACTTCGGGACAGGGTACTCCGGGGAGCTGTTTTTT.